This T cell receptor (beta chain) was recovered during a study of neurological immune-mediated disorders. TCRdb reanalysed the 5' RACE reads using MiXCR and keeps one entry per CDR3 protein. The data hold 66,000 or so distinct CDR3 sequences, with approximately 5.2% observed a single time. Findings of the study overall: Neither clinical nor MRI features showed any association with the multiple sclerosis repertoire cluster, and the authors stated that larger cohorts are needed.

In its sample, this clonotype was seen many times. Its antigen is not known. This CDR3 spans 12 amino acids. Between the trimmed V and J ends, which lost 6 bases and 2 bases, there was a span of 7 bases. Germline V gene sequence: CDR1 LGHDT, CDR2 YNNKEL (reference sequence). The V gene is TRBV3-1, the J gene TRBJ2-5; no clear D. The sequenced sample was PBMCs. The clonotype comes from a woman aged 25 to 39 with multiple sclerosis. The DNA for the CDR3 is TGTGCCAGCAGGTCTCTTCAAGAGACCCAGTACTTC. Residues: CASRSLQETQYF.